The 10 T cell receptor beta chains in this list originate from one sample, sequenced in a study of cytomegalovirus exposure and HLA in healthy donors. Vbeta (60) and Jbeta (13) primers were used in the PCR. Sequencing was performed with immunoSEQ multiplex PCR; in TCRdb, only in-frame clones are kept and a portion is missing. The repertoire holds roughly 200,000 clones, with around three quarters as singletons. Sequencing was performed on PBMCs. Every receptor here comes from a man between 25 and 39 years old in good health and CMV-seronegative.

Here the CDR3 DNA reads TGTGCCAGCAGCTTAGAGTCGATAGTTGGCTACACCTTC. Translating gives CASSLESIVGYTF. This chain joins TRBV7-9 and TRBJ1-2, with D unresolved. V was clipped by 1 base and J by 7 bases, with 10 bases between them. The germline CDR1 and CDR2 sequences are SEHNR and FQNEAQ (reference sequence). The CDR3 is 13 amino acids.

V is TRBV30 and J is TRBJ2-7; perhaps TRBD1 as D (6 bases). Deletions cut 2 bases from V and 9 bases from J, with 20 bases between. The V gene's germline CDR1 is GTSNPN and CDR2 SVGIG (reference sequence). CDR3 length equals 14 residues. The CDR3 here is CAWSPGTLFTGQYF. CDR3 sequence (DNA): TGTGCCTGGAGTCCCGGGACACTCTTTACGGGGCAGTACTTC.

The rearrangement uses TRBV7-3 and TRBJ1-1; 7 bases are shared with TRBD1. Germline V lookup: CDR1 SGHTA, CDR2 FQGTGA. With 1 base clipped from V and 5 bases from J, the junction kept 7 bases outside the gene matches. The CDR3 runs to 15 residues. The DNA for the CDR3 is TGTGCCAGCAGCTTAATGAGGGGGCGGCATACTGAAGCTTTCTTT. Translated, it gives CASSLMRGRHTEAFF.

The chain couples TRBV7-8 to TRBJ2-2; D gene uncertain. The CDR3 consists of 14 residues. The germline V gene encodes CDR1 SGHVS and CDR2 FQNEAQ. The V and J ends lost 5 bases and 4 bases respectively, with 11 bases between them. CDR3 sequence (DNA): TGTGCCAGCAGCCCGTCGTTAATCACCGGGGAGCTGTTTTTT. Its protein is CASSPSLITGELFF. Full variable domain (outside the CDR3, taken from reference TRBV7-8 and TRBJ2-2): GAGVSQSPRYKVAKRGQDVALRCDPISGHVSLFWYQQALGQGPEFLTYFQNEAQLDKSGLPSDRFFAERPEGSVSTLKIQRTQQEDSAVYLCASSPSLITGELFFGEGSRLTVL.

The V call is TRBV5-6, the J call TRBJ2-5; the match to TRBD1 covers 7 bases. The CDR3 sequence is 14 residues long. CDR1 is SGHDT, CDR2 YYEEEE, per germline. J gave up 4 bases and V 4 bases, and 7 bases lay outside the gene matches. Here the CDR3 DNA reads TGTGCCAGCAGCCTGGGACAGACGGCAGAGACCCAGTACTTC. The encoded protein is CASSLGQTAETQYF.

V usage is TRBV29-1 and J usage is TRBJ2-7, with 7 nucleotides matching TRBD1. The CDR3 runs 12 residues. The ends lost 6 bases at V and 6 bases at J; junction bases unmatched: 8. The V gene's germline CDR1 is SQVTM and CDR2 ANQGSEA. Written as DNA, the CDR3 is TGCAGCGTCTCCATGACAGGGTTCGAGCAGTACTTC. Amino acids: CSVSMTGFEQYF.

The CDR3, as DNA: TGTGCCAGCAGAGGGGGCGGCAGCTCACCCCTCCACTTT. The encoded protein is CASRGGGSSPLHF. V and J are TRBV6-5 and TRBJ1-6; 7 nucleotides agree with TRBD1. Unmatched junction bases numbered 6, after V lost 6 bases and J lost 10 bases. Germline V gives CDR1 MNHEY, CDR2 SVGAGI. The CDR3 contains 13 residues.

The genes are TRBV19 and TRBJ1-2, with 9 positions matching TRBD1. V lost 5 bases to trimming and J lost 7 bases; unmatched junction nucleotides: 5. Germline values: CDR1 LNHDA, CDR2 SQIVND (reference sequence). There are 13 residues in the CDR3. CDR3 protein: CASSSDRGAGYTF. CDR3 bases: TGTGCCAGTAGTTCCGACAGGGGGGCTGGCTACACCTTC.

There are a few counts of this clone. The chain uses TRBV14 and TRBJ1-2; a possible D gene is TRBD1 (6 bases). V was shortened by 5 bases and J by 5 bases, with 18 bases between the two germline ends. Germline CDR1 and CDR2: SGHDN and FVKESK. This CDR3 has 15 residues. CDR3 in DNA: TGTGCCAGCAGCGCATACAGGGTCGACCAATATGGCTACACCTTC. Its protein is CASSAYRVDQYGYTF.

This sequence joins TRBV28 and TRBJ2-1; 9 bases are shared with TRBD1. CDR3 length equals 15 residues. V lost 8 bases, J lost 7 bases, and 12 bases stayed unmatched. Looked up from germline, CDR1 is MDHEN and CDR2 is SYDVKM. The CDR3 DNA reads TGTGCCAGCCTACTAGGGACAGGGAGCGAGAATGAGCAGTTCTTC. Amino acids: CASLLGTGSENEQFF.